Listed below are T cell receptor beta chains from one sample, sequenced in a study of cytomegalovirus exposure and HLA in healthy donors. TCRdb's table, derived via immunoSEQ multiplex PCR, lists solely in-frame clones and lacks some. The sample has approximately 84,000 clones, just under 80% seen once. Specimen: PBMCs. These receptors came from a male donor in good health and CMV-seropositive. Each CDR3 is given with its conserved first and last residue. D genes are given only for firm matches. Size values are once, few and many counts, or a class for expanded clones, and some rows have none.

V,D,size,J,DNA,CDR3
TRBV7-3,-,-,TRBJ2-5,TGTGCCAGCAGCCCAAATCTTGACACGGAGACCCAGTACTTC,CASSPNLDTETQYF
TRBV5-1,TRBD2,-,TRBJ2-1,TGCGCCAGCAGCTTGGTATCTCGACCGGGAGGAAAGTACAATGAGCAGTTCTTC,CASSLVSRPGGKYNEQFF
TRBV5-8,-,-,TRBJ2-6,TGTGCCAGCAGCTTCAGGGGCGCTGGGGCCAACGTCCTGACTTTC,CASSFRGAGANVLTF
TRBV5-6,TRBD2,few,TRBJ2-7,TGTGCCAGCAGTTTGCCGGGACTAGCCTACGAGCAGTACTTC,CASSLPGLAYEQYF
TRBV9,TRBD2,-,TRBJ2-7,TGTGCCAGCAGCGAGGGGACTAGCGGGAGCTACGAGCAGTACTTC,CASSEGTSGSYEQYF
TRBV11-3,-,few,TRBJ2-7,TGTGCCAGCAGTCCCCTCCGGTGGGCTTACGAGCAGTACTTC,CASSPLRWAYEQYF
TRBV29-1,TRBD2,-,TRBJ2-2,TGCAGCGTTTCTCTAGCGGGGGTCAATGGGGAGCTGTTTTTT,CSVSLAGVNGELFF
TRBV6-5,-,-,TRBJ2-2,TGTGCCAGCAGTCGGGACTGGAACACCGGGGAGCTGTTTTTT,CASSRDWNTGELFF
TRBV28,-,-,TRBJ1-1,TGTGCCAGCAGTTTAGTCCCCTGGGAGAGTGAAGCTTTCTTT,CASSLVPWESEAFF
TRBV28,-,-,TRBJ1-2,TGTGCCAGCCTCCGCGAGGGATATGGCTACACCTTC,CASLREGYGYTF
TRBV20-1,-,-,TRBJ1-1,TGCAGGGGACAAGGCATAGCTTTCTTT,CRGQGIAFF